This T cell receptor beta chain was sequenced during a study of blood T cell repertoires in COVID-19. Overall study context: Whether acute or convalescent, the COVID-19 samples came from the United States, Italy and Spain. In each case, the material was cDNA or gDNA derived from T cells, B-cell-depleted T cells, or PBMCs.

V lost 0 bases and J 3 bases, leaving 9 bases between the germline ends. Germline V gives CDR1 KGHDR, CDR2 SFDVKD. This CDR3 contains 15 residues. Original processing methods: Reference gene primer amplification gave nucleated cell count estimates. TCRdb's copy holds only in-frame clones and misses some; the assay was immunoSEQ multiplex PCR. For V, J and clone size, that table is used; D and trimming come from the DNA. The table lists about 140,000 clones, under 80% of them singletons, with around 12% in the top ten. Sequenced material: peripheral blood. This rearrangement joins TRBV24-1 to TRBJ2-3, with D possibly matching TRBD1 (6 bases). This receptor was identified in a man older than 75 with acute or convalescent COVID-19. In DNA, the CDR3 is TGTGCCACCAGTGATTTGGGCAGGGGAACAGATACGCAGTATTTT. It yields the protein CATSDLGRGTDTQYF.